This TCR beta chain emerged from a study of T cells after posttransplantation cyclophosphamide. The CDR3 has 15 amino acids. Losses at the gene ends were 6 bases for V and 6 bases for J; bases not matched to a gene: 6. The V gene's germline CDR1 is KGHSH and CDR2 LQKENI. Study results and caveats: Donor CD8+ memory clones often dominated recipient blood repertoires at later times. Skin or GI-infiltrating T cells shared few TRB sequences with blood. Recipient CMV seropositivity and CMV reactivation strongly tracked TRB clonality.

There are many counts of this clone. Its antigen is undetermined. This related bone marrow graft donor gave peripheral blood on the day of marrow donation. This table comes from immunoSEQ multiplex PCR, and its TCRdb copy is limited to in-frame clones, with some not included. The sample contains some 46,000 clones, none occurring once; 2% to 3% lies in the top ten. This chain connects TRBV18 to TRBJ1-5; the match to TRBD1 covers 12 bases. Source material: PBMCs. This receptor was taken from a man aged 40-50 years in good health, CMV-negative, and a related stem cell transplant donor. Written as DNA, the CDR3 is TGTGCCAGCTCCCCCGGGACAGGGGGCGGTCAGCCCCAGCATTTT. Its protein product is CASSPGTGGGQPQHF.